One and the same sample provided the 27 T cell receptor beta chains below, sequenced in a study of blood T cell repertoires in COVID-19. Sequenced by immunoSEQ multiplex PCR; TCRdb stores in-frame clones only, minus some. The sample contains roughly 570,000 clones, about 88% of which appear only once. What was sequenced was peripheral blood. The receptors originated from a woman between 45 and 65 years old with COVID-19, enrolled during active disease.

V usage is TRBV3-1 (or the pseudogene TRBV3-2) and J usage is TRBJ2-3; 8 nucleotides align to TRBD2. CDR3 length equals 15 residues. The junction had 11 bases not matched to a gene; V was cut back by 8 bases and J by 4 bases. The germline CDR1 and CDR2 sequences are LGHDT and YNNKEL (reference sequence). The DNA of the CDR3 is TGTGCCAGCCGCAGCGGGGGCCTGGAGGCAGATACGCAGTATTTT. Translated: CASRSGGLEADTQYF.

V gene TRBV6-2 or TRBV6-3 combines with J gene TRBJ2-2; 11 bases are shared with TRBD2. The germline V gene has CDR1 MNHEY and CDR2 SVGEGT. V shed 6 bases, J shed 4 bases, and the junction held 7 bases outside the gene matches. The CDR3 is 16 amino acids. CDR3 in amino acids: CASSLRLAGSTGELFF. Written as DNA, the CDR3 is TGTGCCAGCAGCCTAAGACTAGCGGGGTCCACCGGGGAGCTGTTTTTT.

The chain has TRBV2 and TRBJ2-6, with TRBD1 identical over 7 bases. J was trimmed by 4 bases and V by 7 bases; bases with no gene match: 10. CDR1 SNHLY and CDR2 FYNNEI come from the germline V gene. The CDR3 is made up of 16 amino acids. The DNA of the CDR3 is TGTGCCAGCACCGGGACAGACATCTCCGGGGCCAACGTCCTGACTTTC. Translated: CASTGTDISGANVLTF. The variable domain in full, completed from reference TRBV2 and TRBJ2-6, reads EPEVTQTPSHQVTQMGQEVILRCVPISNHLYFYWYRQILGQKVEFLVSFYNNEISEKSEIFDDQFSVERPDGSNFTLKIRSTKLEDSAMYFCASTGTDISGANVLTFGAGSRLTVL.

The chain couples TRBV6-4 to TRBJ2-3, with 7 nucleotides matching TRBD2. CDR3 length equals 15 residues. Germline-derived CDR1 and CDR2 are MRHNA and SNTAGT. Trimming took 6 bases from V and 1 from J; bases not matched to a gene: 7. The CDR3 coding sequence is TGTGCCAGCAGACCCGGGCTAGCGGGCACAGATACGCAGTATTTT. This sequence encodes CASRPGLAGTDTQYF.

V gene TRBV28 combines with J gene TRBJ1-1; 8 bases map to TRBD1. V lost 7 bases to trimming and J lost 4 bases; unmatched junction nucleotides: 5. Germline CDR1 and CDR2: MDHEN and SYDVKM. The CDR3 contains 13 residues. The CDR3 DNA is TGTGCCAGCACCGGACAGGGATTCACTGAAGCTTTCTTT. The encoded protein is CASTGQGFTEAFF.

CDR3 in amino acids: CAWSKGVYQPQHF. The DNA for the CDR3 is TGTGCCTGGAGTAAAGGAGTTTATCAGCCCCAGCATTTT. This chain uses TRBV30 with TRBJ1-5, with D uncertain. CDR1 GTSNPN and CDR2 SVGIG come from the germline V gene (reference sequence). Trimming removed 2 bases from V and 5 bases from J, with 10 bases in between. The CDR3 sequence is 13 residues long.

V and J are TRBV12-3 or TRBV12-4 and TRBJ1-2; TRBD1 matches at 10 bases. The CDR3 covers 13 residues. Trimming took 6 bases from V and 8 from J; bases not matched to a gene: 6. The chain's CDR3 is CASSMTGGRGYTF. The CDR3 DNA reads TGTGCCAGCAGCATGACAGGGGGCCGGGGCTACACCTTC.

V and J are TRBV28 and TRBJ1-6; D call uncertain. CDR3 length: 12 residues. Trimming stripped 3 bases from V and 8 bases from J, with 5 bases between. Per the germline V gene, CDR1 is MDHEN and CDR2 is SYDVKM. This chain's CDR3 is CASSFRDSPLHF. The CDR3 DNA reads TGTGCCAGCAGTTTTCGGGATTCACCCCTCCACTTT.

The rearrangement uses TRBV4-1 and TRBJ2-5; 13 bases align to TRBD2. This CDR3 contains 15 residues. V was pared by 1 base and J by 9 bases, with 5 bases of the junction left unmatched. Germline assignment: CDR1 MGHRA and CDR2 YSYEKL. In DNA form, the CDR3 reads TGCGCCAGCAGCCAAGGACTAGCGGGGGGAGGGTCCCAGTACTTC. Translating gives CASSQGLAGGGSQYF.

The chain couples TRBV19 to TRBJ2-3; 16 positions agree with TRBD2. CDR1 and CDR2 (germline): LNHDA, SQIVND (reference sequence). CDR3 length: 19 residues. J lost 0 bases, V lost 7 bases, and 10 bases had no gene match. The chain's CDR3 is CASISRGTSGGVSTDTQYF. The CDR3 region has the DNA TGTGCCAGTATCTCCCGAGGGACTAGCGGGGGGGTAAGCACAGATACGCAGTATTTT.

The genes are TRBV6-5 and TRBJ1-1; D is unclear. Trimming left V 2 bases short and J 1 base short, with 11 bases between. The germline gives CDR1 MNHEY, CDR2 SVGAGI. The CDR3 totals 15 residues. The CDR3 DNA sequence: TGTGCCAGCAGTTACGAGCAAGCTTCGAACACTGAAGCTTTCTTT. Its translation: CASSYEQASNTEAFF.

The chain links TRBV5-1 to TRBJ1-1, with D hard to call. Germline CDR1 and CDR2: SGHRS and YFSETQ. The CDR3 covers 15 residues. Trimming shortened V by 1 base and J by 5 bases, and 15 bases separated the two germline ends. The CDR3: CASSLLPGINTEAFF. The CDR3 nucleotides are TGCGCCAGCAGCTTGCTCCCGGGTATTAATACTGAAGCTTTCTTT.

CDR3 sequence: CASSLTGQGDEQYF. As DNA, the CDR3 is TGCGCCAGCAGCTTGACGGGCCAGGGCGACGAGCAGTACTTC. The V gene is TRBV5-1, the J gene TRBJ2-7; TRBD1 might be the D (5 bases). From germline, CDR1 is SGHRS and CDR2 YFSETQ. V lost 1 base and J lost 5, with 13 bases in between. This CDR3 is built from 14 residues.

The V and J genes are TRBV18 and TRBJ1-1, with a weak D call TRBD1 (5 bases). Between the trimmed V and J ends, which lost 5 bases and 1 base, there was a span of 8 bases. CDR3 length: 13 amino acids. Germline V lookup: CDR1 KGHSH, CDR2 LQKENI. In DNA form, the CDR3 reads TGTGCCAGCTCAGCCGGGGGGAACACTGAAGCTTTCTTT. Protein: CASSAGGNTEAFF. Using reference TRBV18 and TRBJ1-1 for the parts outside the CDR3, the full variable domain is NAGVMQNPRHLVRRRGQEARLRCSPMKGHSHVYWYRQLPEEGLKFMVYLQKENIIDESGMPKERFSAEFPKEGPSILRIQQVVRGDSAAYFCASSAGGNTEAFFGQGTRLTVV.

The chain's CDR3 is CSVLDTEAFF. The CDR3 region has the DNA TGCAGCGTCCTTGACACTGAAGCTTTCTTT. J is TRBJ1-1 and V is TRBV29-1, with D unclear. The CDR3 sequence is 10 residues long. V shed 6 bases and J shed 3 bases, with 5 bases lying between them. The germline V gene encodes CDR1 SQVTM and CDR2 ANQGSEA.

A note on this clone: This same CDR3 is encoded by further DNA sequences in the sample. The chain carries TRBV11-2 and TRBJ1-5, with D possibly matching TRBD1 (6 bases). The CDR3 is 13 amino acids. Trimming shortened V by 4 bases and J by 4 bases, and 8 bases separated the two germline ends. Germline loops: CDR1 SGHAT, CDR2 FQNNGV. The CDR3 nucleotides read TGTGCCAGCAGCTCTACAGGGAATCAGCCCCAGCATTTT. Its translation is CASSSTGNQPQHF.

The chain carries TRBV12-3 or TRBV12-4 and TRBJ1-2; D uncertain. Trimming took off 3 bases at V and 2 bases at J, with 7 bases between the two ends. CDR3 length: 13 residues. The CDR3 reads CASSLRSNYGYTF. DNA of the CDR3: TGTGCCAGCAGTTTGCGGTCGAACTATGGCTACACCTTC.

Details on this clone: The sample carries other DNA sequences with the same CDR3. J is TRBJ1-5 and V is TRBV2, with 11 bases aligning to TRBD1. V gave up 3 bases and J gave up 6 bases; unmatched junction bases: 1. The CDR3 totals 14 residues. CDR1 is SNHLY, CDR2 FYNNEI, per germline. In nucleotides, the CDR3 is TGTGCCAGCAGTGAGGGACAGGGGGGTCAGCCCCAGCATTTT. Translated, it gives CASSEGQGGQPQHF.

V and J are TRBV4-1 and TRBJ1-2, with 11 bases fitting TRBD1. CDR1 and CDR2 (germline): MGHRA, YSYEKL. CDR3 size: 16 residues. J was trimmed by 5 bases and V by 3 bases; bases with no gene match: 8. The CDR3 DNA is TGCGCCAGCAGCCACGGTGGACAGGGGGCTGGGTATGGCTACACCTTC. It translates to CASSHGGQGAGYGYTF.

CDR3 protein: CASSSPRGLSTDTQYF. CDR3 nucleotides: TGTGCCAGTAGTAGCCCCAGGGGCCTGTCCACAGATACGCAGTATTTT. The gene calls are TRBV19 and TRBJ2-3; D may be TRBD1 (6 bases). From germline, CDR1 is LNHDA and CDR2 SQIVND (reference sequence). This CDR3 region has 16 residues. Trimming stripped 4 bases from V and 2 bases from J, with 16 bases between.

The chain has TRBV19 and TRBJ2-5, with unresolved D. V dropped 3 bases and J dropped 4 bases, with 9 bases sitting between them. The CDR3 is 13 amino acids. Germline-derived CDR1 and CDR2 are LNHDA and SQIVND (reference sequence). CDR3 sequence: CASSIIVGETQYF. The CDR3 region has the DNA TGTGCCAGTAGTATTATAGTCGGAGAGACCCAGTACTTC.

The chain has TRBV6-5 and TRBJ2-7; 7 bases line up with TRBD2. Trimming took 3 bases from V and 4 from J; bases not matched to a gene: 6. Per the germline V gene, CDR1 is MNHEY and CDR2 is SVGAGI. The CDR3 sequence is 14 residues long. The DNA for the CDR3 is TGTGCCAGCAGTTATACGTCGGGGGGATACGAGCAGTACTTC. The encoded protein is CASSYTSGGYEQYF.

The chain has TRBV7-9 and TRBJ1-2, with 7 bases fitting TRBD1. The ends lost 4 bases at V and 4 bases at J; junction bases unmatched: 9. This CDR3 has 15 amino acids. CDR1 SEHNR and CDR2 FQNEAQ come from the germline V gene (reference sequence). The CDR3, as DNA: TGTGCCAGCAGCTCCTCGGACAGGTTCGGCTATGGCTACACCTTC. Residues: CASSSSDRFGYGYTF.

The rearrangement joins TRBV7-9 to TRBJ1-3, with TRBD1 as a possible D gene (6 bases). The CDR3 extends over 17 amino acids. Trimming left V 5 bases short and J 2 bases short, with 19 bases between. Germline V gene lookup returns CDR1 SEHNR and CDR2 FQNEAQ (reference sequence). The CDR3 reads CASSPSTPSGAGNTIYF. As DNA, the CDR3 is TGTGCCAGCAGCCCGTCCACTCCTTCAGGGGCTGGAAACACCATATATTTT. The full variable domain, rest sourced from reference TRBV7-9 and TRBJ1-3, is DTGVSQNPRHKITKRGQNVTFRCDPISEHNRLYWYRQTLGQGPEFLTYFQNEAQLEKSRLLSDRFSAERPKGSFSTLEIQRTEQGDSAMYLCASSPSTPSGAGNTIYFGEGSWLTVV.

The V gene is TRBV28, the J gene TRBJ1-5, with 9 bases identical to TRBD1. After removal of 5 bases from V and 6 bases from J, the junction contained 8 bases not matched to a gene. The CDR3 spans 15 residues. Per the germline V gene, CDR1 is MDHEN and CDR2 is SYDVKM. The CDR3 DNA is TGTGCCAGCAGTGGGAACAGGGGGCTCGGTCAGCCCCAGCATTTT. Translated: CASSGNRGLGQPQHF. Drawing the rest from reference TRBV28 and TRBJ1-5, the complete variable domain is DVKVTQSSRYLVKRTGEKVFLECVQDMDHENMFWYRQDPGLGLRLIYFSYDVKMKEKGDIPEGYSVSREKKERFSLILESASTNQTSMYLCASSGNRGLGQPQHFGDGTRLSIL.

The chain has TRBV11-2 and TRBJ2-3; TRBD1 is a possible D gene (5 bases). There are 14 residues in the CDR3. V was clipped by 3 bases and J by 2 bases, with 9 bases between them. Germline V gives CDR1 SGHAT, CDR2 FQNNGV. CDR3 sequence: CASSFTGFTDTQYF. The CDR3 DNA follows: TGTGCCAGCAGCTTCACAGGTTTCACAGATACGCAGTATTTT.

This clone came up a few times. This chain links TRBV7-6 with TRBJ2-7; perhaps TRBD1 as D (6 bases). The ends were cut back, 5 bases at V and 0 bases at J, with 14 bases in the middle. Germline CDR1 reads SGHVS; CDR2 reads FNYEAQ. The CDR3 runs to 15 residues. DNA of the CDR3: TGTGCCAGCAGCCGCGAGGTAGGGGGCTCCTACGAGCAGTACTTC. Protein product: CASSREVGGSYEQYF.